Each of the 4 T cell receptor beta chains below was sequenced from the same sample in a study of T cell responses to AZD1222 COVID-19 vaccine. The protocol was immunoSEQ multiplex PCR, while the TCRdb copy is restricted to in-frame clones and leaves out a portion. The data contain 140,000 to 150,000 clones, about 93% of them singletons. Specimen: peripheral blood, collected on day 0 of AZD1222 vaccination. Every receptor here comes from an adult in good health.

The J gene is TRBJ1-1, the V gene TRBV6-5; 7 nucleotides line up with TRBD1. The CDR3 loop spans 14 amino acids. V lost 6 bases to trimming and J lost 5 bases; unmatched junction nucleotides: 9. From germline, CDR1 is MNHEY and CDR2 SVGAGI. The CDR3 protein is CASRSTGQGTEAFF. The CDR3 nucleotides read TGTGCCAGCAGGTCGACAGGGCAGGGGACTGAAGCTTTCTTT.

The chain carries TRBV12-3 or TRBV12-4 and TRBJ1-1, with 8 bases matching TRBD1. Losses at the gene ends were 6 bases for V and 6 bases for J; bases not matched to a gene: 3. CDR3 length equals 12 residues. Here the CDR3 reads CASSTGGAEAFF. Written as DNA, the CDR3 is TGTGCCAGCAGCACAGGGGGGGCTGAAGCTTTCTTT.

In DNA form, the CDR3 reads TGCGCCAGCAGTGAGGGGGCTAGCGGGAGGGATGAGCAGTTCTTC. It is translated as CASSEGASGRDEQFF. The chain couples TRBV10-1 to TRBJ2-1; 12 bases map to TRBD2. V dropped 2 bases and J dropped 8; count of bases not matched to a gene: 4. The CDR3 extends over 15 amino acids. Germline V lookup: CDR1 WNHNN, CDR2 SYGVQD (reference sequence).

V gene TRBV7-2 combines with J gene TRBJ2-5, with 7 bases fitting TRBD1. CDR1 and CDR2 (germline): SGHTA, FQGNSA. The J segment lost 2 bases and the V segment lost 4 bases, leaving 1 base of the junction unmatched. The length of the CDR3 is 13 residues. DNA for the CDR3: TGTGCCAGCAGCTCGGGACAGCAAGAGACCCAGTACTTC. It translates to CASSSGQQETQYF.